This T cell receptor beta chain was retrieved from a study of cytomegalovirus exposure and HLA in healthy donors. Study summary: Unique TCRs numbering around 80 million, obtained from HLA-typed donors, made up an early data release. Overall study results and limits: Among immune exposure information, only CMV serostatus was available. The study recorded 164 TCR beta chains that were cytomegalovirus-associated.

Germline CDR1 MNHNS, CDR2 SASEGT. The V end was cut by 4 bases, the J end by 6 bases, with 12 bases between. The CDR3 consists of 14 residues. This clone was detected only a few times. Antigen specificity is unknown. PCR used 60 Vbeta primers and 13 Jbeta primers. Profiled with immunoSEQ multiplex PCR; TCRdb holds only in-frame clones, not every one. The data show about 100,000 clones, about 80% seen once. This rearrangement joins TRBV6-1 to TRBJ1-4; the D gene is possibly TRBD1 (5 bases). The clonotype originates from a man aged 25 to 40 in good health and CMV-seronegative. What was sequenced was PBMCs. This chain's CDR3 is CASSGAGWDEKLFF. The CDR3 coding sequence is TGTGCCAGCAGTGGGGCAGGGTGGGATGAAAAACTGTTTTTT.